The sequence of this TCR beta chain was determined in a study of beta chain features in type 1 diabetes. The whole isolated RNA underwent reverse transcription, so sequencing captured expressed TCRB transcripts. Sequencing used immunoSEQ multiplex PCR; TCRdb keeps in-frame clones, though not all of them. The sample contains hundreds of thousands of clones, roughly 16% of which appear only once. V was cut by 3 bases and J by 5 bases, with 7 bases left in between. This CDR3 contains 12 residues. The germline CDR1 and CDR2 sequences are LNHDA and SQIVND (reference sequence). Study-wide findings and caveats: Whether HLA type influences TCRB rearrangement remained unresolved here. Naive, central memory and Treg TCRB repertoires appeared more alike in patients than in healthy donors.

This clone has a handful of counts. Its antigen is unidentified. Other nucleotide sequences in the sample specify the same CDR3. The sequencing sample was made of naive CD4+ T cells from blood. The receptor's source is a woman aged 18-29 years in good health. The rearrangement links TRBV19 to TRBJ2-5; no definite D call. The CDR3: CASSILGETQYF. The CDR3 coding sequence is TGTGCCAGTAGTATTTTAGGGGAGACCCAGTACTTC. The full variable domain, its missing parts supplied by reference TRBV19 and TRBJ2-5, is DGGITQSPKYLFRKEGQNVTLSCEQNLNHDAMYWYRQDPGQGLRLIYYSQIVNDFQKGDIAEGYSVSREKKESFPLTVTSAQKNPTAFYLCASSILGETQYFGPGTRLLVL.